This TCR beta chain was recorded in a study of T cells after posttransplantation cyclophosphamide. This related bone marrow graft donor gave peripheral blood on the day of marrow donation. The study, taken as a whole, reports: Donor CD8+ memory clones often dominated recipient blood repertoires at later times. Tissue-infiltrating T cells from skin or gut overlapped little with blood T cells.

Germline V lookup: CDR1 ENHRY, CDR2 SYGVKD. This CDR3 is built from 15 residues. With regard to this clone: The antigen is not known.

Method: immunoSEQ multiplex PCR; TCRdb's copy keeps in-frame clones and lacks some. The top ten hold approximately 2.9% of the sample, which has some 54,000 clones, 90% to 95% seen once. The chain combines TRBV10-3 with TRBJ2-5, with 7 bases fitting TRBD1. The DNA end is more similar to TRBJ2-7, so the J call may be wrong. The source of this sequence is a woman in her thirties in good health and a related stem cell transplant donor. What was sequenced was PBMCs. The CDR3 nucleotides read TGTGCCATCAGAGGGACAGTCCTCCACTCCTACGAGCAGTACTTC. Its translation: CAIRGTVLHSYEQYF.